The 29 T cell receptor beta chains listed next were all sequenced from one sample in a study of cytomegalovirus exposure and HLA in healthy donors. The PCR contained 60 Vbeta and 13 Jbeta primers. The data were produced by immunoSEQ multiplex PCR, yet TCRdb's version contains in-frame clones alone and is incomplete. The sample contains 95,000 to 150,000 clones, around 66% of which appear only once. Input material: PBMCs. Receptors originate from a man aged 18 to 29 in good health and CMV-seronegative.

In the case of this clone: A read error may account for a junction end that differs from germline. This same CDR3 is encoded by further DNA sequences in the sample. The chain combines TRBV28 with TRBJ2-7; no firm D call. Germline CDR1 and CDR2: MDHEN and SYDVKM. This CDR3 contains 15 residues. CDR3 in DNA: TGCGCCAGCAGTATCCGACGGCGGCCCTCCTACGAGCAGTACTTC. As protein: CASSIRRRPSYEQYF.

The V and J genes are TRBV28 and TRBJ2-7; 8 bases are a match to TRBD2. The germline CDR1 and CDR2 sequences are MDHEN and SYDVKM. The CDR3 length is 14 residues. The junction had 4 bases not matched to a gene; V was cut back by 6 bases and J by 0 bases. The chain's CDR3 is CASRTGTSSYEQYF. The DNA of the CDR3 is TGTGCCAGCAGAACCGGGACTAGCTCCTACGAGCAGTACTTC.

The CDR3 DNA is TGTGCCAGCAGCAAAGCGGGGGACACCTTAGCCAAAAACATTCAGTACTTC. This codes for CASSKAGDTLAKNIQYF. This chain links TRBV21-1 with TRBJ2-4; the table gives TRBD1 as D, unverified against the DNA. TRBV21-1 is an annotated pseudogene. This CDR3 spans 17 amino acids.

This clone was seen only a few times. CDR3 region: CASSQPGVAKNIQYF. In nucleotides, the CDR3 is TGCGCCAGCAGCCAACCGGGGGTAGCCAAAAACATTCAGTACTTC. The chain is built from TRBV4-1 and TRBJ2-4; perhaps TRBD2 as D (6 bases). There are 15 residues in the CDR3. Germline CDR1 reads MGHRA; CDR2 reads YSYEKL. The germline V and J ends were trimmed by 2 bases and 0 bases, with 8 bases remaining between them.

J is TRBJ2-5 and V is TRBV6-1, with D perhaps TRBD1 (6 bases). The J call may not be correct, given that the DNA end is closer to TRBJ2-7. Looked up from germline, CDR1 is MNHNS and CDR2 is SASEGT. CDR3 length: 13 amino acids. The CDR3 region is CASSLEQGYEQYF. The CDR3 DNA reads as TGTGCCAGCAGTCTCGAACAGGGTTACGAGCAGTACTTC.

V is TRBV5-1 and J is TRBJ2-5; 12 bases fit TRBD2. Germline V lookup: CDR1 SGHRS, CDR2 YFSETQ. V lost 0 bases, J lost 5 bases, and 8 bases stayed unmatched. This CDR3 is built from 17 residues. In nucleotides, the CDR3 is TGCGCCAGCAGCTTGGTGGCTAGCGGGAGGGCCGGGGAGACCCAGTACTTC. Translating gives CASSLVASGRAGETQYF. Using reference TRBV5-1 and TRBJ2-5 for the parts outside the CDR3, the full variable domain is KAGVTQTPRYLIKTRGQQVTLSCSPISGHRSVSWYQQTPGQGLQFLFEYFSETQRNKGNFPGRFSGRQFSNSRSEMNVSTLELGDSALYLCASSLVASGRAGETQYFGPGTRLLVL.

CDR3 loop: CAWSFLDGTGSGETQYF. The DNA of the CDR3 is TGTGCCTGGAGTTTTTTAGACGGGACAGGGAGTGGAGAGACCCAGTACTTC. This chain uses TRBV30 with TRBJ2-5; 9 bases agree with TRBD1. CDR1 and CDR2 from the germline V gene are GTSNPN and SVGIG (reference sequence). The CDR3 totals 17 residues. V shed 2 bases and J 4 bases; nucleotides not matched to a gene: 14.

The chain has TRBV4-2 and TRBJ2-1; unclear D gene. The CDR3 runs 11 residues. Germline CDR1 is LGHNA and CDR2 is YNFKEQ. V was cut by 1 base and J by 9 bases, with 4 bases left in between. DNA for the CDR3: TGTGCCAGCAGCCAAGGAGGTGAGCAGTTCTTC. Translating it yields CASSQGGEQFF.

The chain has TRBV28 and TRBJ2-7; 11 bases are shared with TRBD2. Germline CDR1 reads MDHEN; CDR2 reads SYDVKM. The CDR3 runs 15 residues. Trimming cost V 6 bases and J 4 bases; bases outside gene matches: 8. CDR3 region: CASSASTSGSYEQYF. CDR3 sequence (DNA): TGTGCCAGCAGCGCCTCTACTAGCGGGAGTTACGAGCAGTACTTC.

CDR3 sequence (DNA): TGTGCCAGCAGAATGGTCAGCTCTGGAAACACCATATATTTT. Its protein is CASRMVSSGNTIYF. The J gene is TRBJ1-3, the V gene TRBV6-5, with unresolved D. Germline loops: CDR1 MNHEY, CDR2 SVGAGI. Trimming removed 6 bases from V and 0 bases from J, with 9 bases in between. The CDR3 totals 14 residues.

The CDR3 spells CASSPTRGPLPTYEQYF. The CDR3, as DNA: TGTGCCAGCAGCCCGACTAGGGGACCATTACCCACCTACGAGCAGTACTTC. The gene calls are TRBV4-2 and TRBJ2-7; D perhaps matches TRBD2 (6 bases). CDR3 size: 17 residues. Germline lookup yields CDR1 LGHNA and CDR2 YNFKEQ. V was clipped by 4 bases and J by 2 bases, with 21 bases between them.

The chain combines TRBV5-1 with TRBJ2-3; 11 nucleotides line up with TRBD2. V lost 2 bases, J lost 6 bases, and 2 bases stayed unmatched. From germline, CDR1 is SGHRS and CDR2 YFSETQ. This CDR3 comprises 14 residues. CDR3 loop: CASSFSGGADTQYF. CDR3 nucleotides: TGCGCCAGCAGCTTTAGCGGGGGGGCGGATACGCAGTATTTT.

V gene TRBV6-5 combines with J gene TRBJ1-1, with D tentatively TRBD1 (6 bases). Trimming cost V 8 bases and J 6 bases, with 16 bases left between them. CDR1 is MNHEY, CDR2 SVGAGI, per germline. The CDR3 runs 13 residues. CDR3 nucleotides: TGTGCCAGCGGCTTAAACAGGGTTTCTGAAGCTTTCTTT. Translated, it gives CASGLNRVSEAFF.

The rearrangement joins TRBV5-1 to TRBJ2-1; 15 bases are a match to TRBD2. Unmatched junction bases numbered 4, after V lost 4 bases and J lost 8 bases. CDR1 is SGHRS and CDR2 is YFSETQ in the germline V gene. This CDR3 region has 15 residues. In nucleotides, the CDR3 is TGCGCCAGCAGCCCCGGACTAGCGGGAGGGCATGAGCAGTTCTTC. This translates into CASSPGLAGGHEQFF.

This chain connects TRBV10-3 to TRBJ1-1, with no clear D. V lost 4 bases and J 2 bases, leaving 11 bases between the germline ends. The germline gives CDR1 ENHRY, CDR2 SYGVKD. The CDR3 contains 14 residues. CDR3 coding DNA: TGTGCCATCAGTGCCAAACAGTCTAACACTGAAGCTTTCTTT. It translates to CAISAKQSNTEAFF.

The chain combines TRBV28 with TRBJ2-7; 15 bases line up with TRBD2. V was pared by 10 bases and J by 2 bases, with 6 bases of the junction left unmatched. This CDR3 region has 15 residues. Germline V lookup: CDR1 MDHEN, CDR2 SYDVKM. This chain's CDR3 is CATMGLAGGAYEQYF. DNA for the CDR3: TGTGCCACTATGGGACTAGCGGGGGGAGCCTACGAGCAGTACTTC.

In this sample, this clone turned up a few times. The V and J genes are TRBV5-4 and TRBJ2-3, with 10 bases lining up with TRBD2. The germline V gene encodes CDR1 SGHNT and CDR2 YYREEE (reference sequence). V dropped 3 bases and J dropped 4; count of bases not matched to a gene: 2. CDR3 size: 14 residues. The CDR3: CASSSAGGPDTQYF. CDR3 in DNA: TGTGCCAGCAGCTCAGCGGGGGGGCCAGATACGCAGTATTTT.

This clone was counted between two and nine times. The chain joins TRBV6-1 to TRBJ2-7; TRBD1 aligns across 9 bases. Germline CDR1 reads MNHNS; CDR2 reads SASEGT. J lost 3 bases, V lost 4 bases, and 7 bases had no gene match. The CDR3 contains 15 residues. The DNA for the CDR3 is TGTGCCAGCAGTGGTAGGGACAGGGTTGTCTACGAGCAGTACTTC. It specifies CASSGRDRVVYEQYF.

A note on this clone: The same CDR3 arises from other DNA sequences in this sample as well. The CDR3 sequence: CASSVVGGTDTQYF. CDR3 coding DNA: TGTGCCAGCAGCGTAGTCGGGGGCACAGATACGCAGTATTTT. The chain combines TRBV9 with TRBJ2-3; D may be TRBD2 (5 bases). There are 14 residues in the CDR3. Germline values: CDR1 SGDLS, CDR2 YYNGEE. With 0 bases removed from V and 1 base from J, the gap between germline ends came to 6 bases.

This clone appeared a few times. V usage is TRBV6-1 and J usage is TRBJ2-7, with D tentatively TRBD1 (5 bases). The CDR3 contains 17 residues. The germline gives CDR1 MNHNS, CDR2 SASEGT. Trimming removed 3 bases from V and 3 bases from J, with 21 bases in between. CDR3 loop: CASSEFNAGSRNYEQYF. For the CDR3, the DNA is TGTGCCAGCAGTGAGTTTAATGCAGGGTCGCGAAACTACGAGCAGTACTTC.

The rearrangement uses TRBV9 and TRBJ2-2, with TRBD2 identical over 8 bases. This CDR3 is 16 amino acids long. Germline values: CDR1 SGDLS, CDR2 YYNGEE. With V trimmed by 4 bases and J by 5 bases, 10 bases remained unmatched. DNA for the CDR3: TGTGCCAGCAGCCCCCGTGGAGCGGGAGTAACCGGGGAGCTGTTTTTT. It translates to CASSPRGAGVTGELFF.

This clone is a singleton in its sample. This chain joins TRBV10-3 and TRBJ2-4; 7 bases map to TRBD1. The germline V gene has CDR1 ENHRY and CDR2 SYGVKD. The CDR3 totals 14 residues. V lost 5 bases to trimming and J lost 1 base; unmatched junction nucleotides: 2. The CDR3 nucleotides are TGTGCCATCAGTACAGGGGAGGCCAAAAACATTCAGTACTTC. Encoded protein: CAISTGEAKNIQYF.

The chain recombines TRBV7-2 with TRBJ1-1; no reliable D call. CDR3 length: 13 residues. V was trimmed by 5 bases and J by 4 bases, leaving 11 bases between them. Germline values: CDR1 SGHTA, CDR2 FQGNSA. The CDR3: CASSEGPSTEAFF. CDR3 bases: TGTGCCAGCAGCGAGGGTCCCAGCACTGAAGCTTTCTTT.

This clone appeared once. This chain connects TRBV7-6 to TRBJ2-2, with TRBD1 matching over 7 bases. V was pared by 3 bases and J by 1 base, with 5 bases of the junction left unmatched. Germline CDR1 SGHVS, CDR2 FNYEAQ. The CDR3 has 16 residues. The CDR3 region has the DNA TGTGCCAGCAGCTTCTCCGGGACAGTGAACACCGGGGAGCTGTTTTTT. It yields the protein CASSFSGTVNTGELFF.

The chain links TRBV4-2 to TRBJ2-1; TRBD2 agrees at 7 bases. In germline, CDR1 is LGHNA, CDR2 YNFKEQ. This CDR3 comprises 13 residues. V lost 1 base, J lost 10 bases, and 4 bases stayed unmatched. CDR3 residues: CASSQGAGGEQFF. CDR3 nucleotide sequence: TGTGCCAGCAGCCAAGGGGCCGGGGGGGAGCAGTTCTTC.

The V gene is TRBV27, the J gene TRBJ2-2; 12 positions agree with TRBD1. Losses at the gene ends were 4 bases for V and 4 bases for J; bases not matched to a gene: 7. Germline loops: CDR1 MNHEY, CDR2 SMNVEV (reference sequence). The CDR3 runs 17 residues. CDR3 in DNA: TGTGCCAGCAGTTCCCTAGGGACAGGGGGCCGCACCGGGGAGCTGTTTTTT. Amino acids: CASSSLGTGGRTGELFF.

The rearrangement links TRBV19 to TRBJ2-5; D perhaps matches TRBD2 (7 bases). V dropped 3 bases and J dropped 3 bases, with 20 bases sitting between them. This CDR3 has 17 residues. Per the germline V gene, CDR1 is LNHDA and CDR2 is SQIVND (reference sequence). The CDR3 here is CASSMRLLWGGKETQYF. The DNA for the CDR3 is TGTGCCAGTAGTATGAGGTTACTTTGGGGGGGCAAAGAGACCCAGTACTTC.

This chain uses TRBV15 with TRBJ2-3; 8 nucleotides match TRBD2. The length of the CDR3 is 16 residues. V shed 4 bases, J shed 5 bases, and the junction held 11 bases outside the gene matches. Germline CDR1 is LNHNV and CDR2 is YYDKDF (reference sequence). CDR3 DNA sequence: TGTGCCACCAGCATTTCTACCGGGGGGGCCAGAGATACGCAGTATTTT. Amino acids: CATSISTGGARDTQYF.

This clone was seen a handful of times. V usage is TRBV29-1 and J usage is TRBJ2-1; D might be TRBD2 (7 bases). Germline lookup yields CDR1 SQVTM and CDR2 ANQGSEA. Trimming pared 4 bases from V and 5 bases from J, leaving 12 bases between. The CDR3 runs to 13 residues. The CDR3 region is CSVARGGNNEQFF. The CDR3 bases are TGCAGCGTTGCCAGGGGAGGGAACAATGAGCAGTTCTTC.